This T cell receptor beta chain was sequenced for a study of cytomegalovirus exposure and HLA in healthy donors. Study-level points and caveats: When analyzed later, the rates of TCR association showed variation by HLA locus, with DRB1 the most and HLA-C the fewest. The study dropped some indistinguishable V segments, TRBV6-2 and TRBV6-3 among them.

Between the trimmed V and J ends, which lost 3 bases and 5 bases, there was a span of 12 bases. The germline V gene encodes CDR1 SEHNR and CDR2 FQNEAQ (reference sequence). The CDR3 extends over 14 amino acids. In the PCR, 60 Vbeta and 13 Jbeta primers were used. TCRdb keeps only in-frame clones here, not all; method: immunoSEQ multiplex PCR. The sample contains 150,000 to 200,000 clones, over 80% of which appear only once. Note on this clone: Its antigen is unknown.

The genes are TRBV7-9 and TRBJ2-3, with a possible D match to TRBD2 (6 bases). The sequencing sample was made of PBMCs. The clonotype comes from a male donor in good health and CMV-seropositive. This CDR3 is CASSFGGAVDTQYF. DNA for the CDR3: TGTGCCAGCAGCTTCGGGGGAGCGGTAGATACGCAGTATTTT.